The clone carrying this T cell receptor beta chain was observed at least ten times. Its antigen is not identified. The sample belongs to a study of T-cell memory formation after mild COVID-19. Study-level points and caveats: Several responding clones turned up in pre-infection memory, indicating that cross-reactive memory may have taken part.

Germline CDR1 and CDR2: SGHRS and YFSETQ. This CDR3 is built from 14 residues. V lost 4 bases, J lost 2 bases, and 13 bases lay in between. One entry per CDR3 protein, called by TCRdb with MiXCR from the 5' RACE reads. The sample shows just under 150,000 distinct CDR3 sequences, roughly 6.2% of them seen only once. The sequence came from an adult woman who had mild COVID-19 (a few samples of this study predate the infection). Cell type and time point are not known. The chain combines TRBV5-1 with TRBJ2-7; a weak D match, TRBD1 (6 bases). Input material: PBMCs or a T cell subset sorted from them (not recorded which). The CDR3 bases are TGCGCCAGCAGCGTCCGGGACATCACCTACGAGCAGTACTTC. Translation: CASSVRDITYEQYF.